The 25 T cell receptor beta chains below come from one sample, sequenced in a study of post-analysis software for immune sequencing data. Researchers reported that TCR beta cDNA libraries carried unique molecular identifiers. Each CDR3 protein gets one entry after TCRdb re-called the PCR reads with MiXCR. The data contain roughly 730,000 distinct CDR3 sequences, roughly 27% of them singletons. Regarding the study as a whole: Among roughly five TRBV segments more frequent in patients than controls were TRBV5-6, TRBV5-1 and TRBV20-1.

Their antigen targets remain unknown. The sequencing input was blood. All receptors come from a girl between 5 and 17 years old with multiple sclerosis.

This chain joins TRBV7-9 and TRBJ2-3, with D maybe TRBD2 (6 bases). CDR1 and CDR2 (germline): SEHNR, FQNEAQ (reference sequence). Trimming cost V 1 base and J 5 bases, with 13 bases left between them. There are 15 residues in the CDR3. CDR3 protein: CASSLGRGPQDTQYF. CDR3 sequence (DNA): TGTGCCAGCAGCTTAGGGCGGGGCCCCCAAGATACGCAGTATTTT.

The rearrangement uses TRBV20-1 and TRBJ2-5, with D possibly TRBD2 on 6 matching bases. This CDR3 spans 15 amino acids. Per germline, CDR1 DFQATT and CDR2 SNEGSKA (reference sequence). V gave up 0 bases and J gave up 4 bases, with 15 bases separating them. CDR3 sequence (DNA): TGCAGTGCTAGAGATGGCGGGGCCTTGGGAGAGACCCAGTACTTC. Protein product: CSARDGGALGETQYF.

The chain combines TRBV27 with TRBJ1-6; no clear D gene. V gave up 2 bases and J gave up 4 bases, with 9 bases separating them. The length of the CDR3 is 15 residues. Looked up from germline, CDR1 is MNHEY and CDR2 is SMNVEV (reference sequence). This chain's CDR3 is CASSLASDYNSPLHF. CDR3 nucleotide sequence: TGTGCCAGCAGTTTAGCTTCTGATTATAATTCACCCCTCCACTTT.

This clonotype was seen many times. This chain joins TRBV29-1 and TRBJ2-1; weak D call: TRBD1 (5 bases). The CDR3 consists of 18 residues. The V end was cut by 3 bases, the J end by 12 bases, with 33 bases between. The germline V gene has CDR1 SQVTM and CDR2 ANQGSEA. The CDR3 nucleotides are TGCAGCGTTGAGGGATCTGGGCTCCCTACCCCCAGTGGTAGGGGGCAGTTCTTC. It codes for CSVEGSGLPTPSGRGQFF.

This clonotype was seen a few times. The chain links TRBV6-2 or TRBV6-3 to TRBJ1-5, with 9 bases matching TRBD1. There are 16 residues in the CDR3. V trimming: 2 bases; J trimming: 0 bases; junction bases outside the gene matches: 2. Germline CDR1 reads MNHEY; CDR2 reads SVGEGT. CDR3 loop: CASSYRTGASNQPQHF. DNA for the CDR3: TGTGCCAGCAGTTACCGGACAGGGGCTAGCAATCAGCCCCAGCATTTT.

The CDR3 nucleotides are TGTGCCAGCAGGCGCCAACCGACAGGATCGGCTTTGGAGACCCAGTACTTC. Translation gives CASRRQPTGSALETQYF. This sequence joins TRBV6-2 or TRBV6-3 and TRBJ2-5; D possibly corresponds to TRBD1 (6 bases). Germline lookup yields CDR1 MNHEY and CDR2 SVGEGT. Trimming took off 6 bases at V and 5 bases at J, with 25 bases between the two ends. This CDR3 is 17 amino acids long.

The chain uses TRBV6-1 and TRBJ2-1, with 10 bases aligning to TRBD2. Germline CDR1 MNHNS, CDR2 SASEGT. V dropped 4 bases and J dropped 0; count of bases not matched to a gene: 12. The CDR3 extends over 19 amino acids. CDR3 loop: CASSGESGGAANSYNEQFF. The DNA for the CDR3 is TGTGCCAGCAGTGGGGAGAGCGGGGGGGCGGCCAACTCCTACAATGAGCAGTTCTTC.

This clonotype has a handful of counts. V gene TRBV4-2 combines with J gene TRBJ2-2; TRBD2 is a possible D gene (6 bases). The CDR3 runs 16 residues. The germline V gene has CDR1 LGHNA and CDR2 YNFKEQ. Trimming left V 0 bases short and J 4 bases short, with 12 bases between. The CDR3 is CASSQERGGATGELFF. CDR3 nucleotides: TGTGCCAGCAGCCAAGAGCGGGGTGGGGCCACCGGGGAGCTGTTTTTT.

Concerning this clonotype itself: At one of its ends the junction is not consistent with the germline gene, which may arise from a read error. J is TRBJ2-7 and V is TRBV6-2 or TRBV6-3, with D maybe TRBD2 (5 bases). CDR1 and CDR2 from the germline V gene are MNHEY and SVGEGT. The CDR3 totals 14 residues. The CDR3 protein is CVSSLRALGSEQYF. As DNA, the CDR3 is TGTGTCAGCAGTCTCCGGGCCCTGGGGAGCGAGCAGTACTTC.

The chain is built from TRBV25-1 and TRBJ1-6; 7 bases fit TRBD1. The CDR3 length is 13 residues. Germline assignment: CDR1 MGHDK and CDR2 SYGVNS. V dropped 8 bases and J dropped 9; count of bases not matched to a gene: 7. CDR3 loop: CASRQTGFSPLHF. CDR3 nucleotide sequence: TGTGCCAGCCGTCAGACAGGGTTTTCACCCCTCCACTTT.

The chain employs TRBV5-1 and TRBJ1-1, with D unclear. Trimming shortened V by 3 bases and J by 4 bases, and 7 bases separated the two germline ends. Germline V CDR1 and CDR2: SGHRS, YFSETQ. The CDR3 consists of 12 residues. CDR3: CASSSQSTEAFF. CDR3 bases: TGCGCCAGCAGCTCCCAAAGCACTGAAGCTTTCTTT.

This clonotype has a handful of counts. V and J are TRBV27 and TRBJ1-1; weak D call: TRBD1 (5 bases). Between the trimmed V and J ends, which lost 7 bases and 3 bases, there was a span of 15 bases. CDR1 is MNHEY, CDR2 SMNVEV, per germline (reference sequence). The CDR3 totals 14 residues. CDR3 in DNA: TGTGCCAGCACCGTTGGGGGAGGGTACACTGAAGCTTTCTTT. Residues: CASTVGGGYTEAFF.

In its sample, this clonotype was seen once. This rearrangement joins TRBV6-2 or TRBV6-3 to TRBJ2-7, with D unclear. The end of the DNA fits TRBJ2-5 better, so the J call may be wrong. CDR1 is MNHEY and CDR2 is SVGEGT in the germline V gene. The CDR3 is 16 amino acids. In nucleotides, the CDR3 is TGTGCCAGCAGCCAGGTCGACCAGGACGTCCATGAGACCCAGTACTTC. It codes for CASSQVDQDVHETQYF.

In its sample, this clonotype was seen many times. This rearrangement joins TRBV14 to TRBJ2-1; D ambiguous. V shed 4 bases and J shed 0 bases, with 4 bases lying between them. Looked up from germline, CDR1 is SGHDN and CDR2 is FVKESK. This CDR3 has 13 amino acids. In nucleotides, the CDR3 is TGTGCCAGCAGCCCTAACTCCTACAATGAGCAGTTCTTC. Translation gives CASSPNSYNEQFF.

The rearrangement uses TRBV5-1 and TRBJ1-4; D possibly corresponds to TRBD1 (5 bases). Trimming removed 7 bases at V and 6 bases at J, with 16 bases between. The CDR3 sequence is 14 residues long. Looked up from germline, CDR1 is SGHRS and CDR2 is YFSETQ. The CDR3 DNA sequence: TGCGCCAGCTCCTCTTCAGGGAGAGATGAAAAACTGTTTTTT. Its protein product is CASSSSGRDEKLFF. Together with reference TRBV5-1 and TRBJ1-4, the CDR3 gives the full variable domain: KAGVTQTPRYLIKTRGQQVTLSCSPISGHRSVSWYQQTPGQGLQFLFEYFSETQRNKGNFPGRFSGRQFSNSRSEMNVSTLELGDSALYLCASSSSGRDEKLFFGSGTQLSVL.

The rearrangement joins TRBV4-3 to TRBJ2-4; D may be TRBD1 (6 bases). The DNA end lines up better with TRBJ2-7; the J call may be wrong. This CDR3 has 14 amino acids. CDR1 and CDR2 from the germline V gene are LGHNA and YSLEER. The CDR3 sequence is CASSQDVRQDEQYF. For the CDR3, the DNA is TGCGCCAGCAGCCAAGATGTAAGACAGGACGAGCAGTACTTC.

Worth noting for this clonotype: A read error may be the cause here, since a much bigger clone is one base away. The chain couples TRBV29-1 to TRBJ2-5, with 10 positions matching TRBD1. The closer fit of TRBJ2-7 to the DNA end suggests the J call may be wrong. Germline CDR1 SQVTM, CDR2 ANQGSEA. There are 17 residues in the CDR3. The chain's CDR3 is CSVSHDRGPETPYEQYF. CDR3 nucleotide sequence: TGCAGCGTTTCCCACGACAGGGGGCCGGAGACCCCCTACGAGCAGTACTTC.

The table lists this clonotype with a few counts. The gene calls are TRBV7-2 and TRBJ2-1; D is possibly TRBD2 (6 bases). V was pared by 5 bases and J by 8 bases, with 25 bases between. Germline V gene lookup returns CDR1 SGHTA and CDR2 FQGNSA. The CDR3 length is 17 residues. The CDR3 sequence is CASSPTSYKAYGDEQFF. The CDR3 region has the DNA TGTGCCAGCAGCCCCACTAGCTACAAAGCCTACGGGGATGAGCAGTTCTTC.

The rearrangement links TRBV7-9 to TRBJ2-3; 8 nucleotides match TRBD2. Per germline, CDR1 SEHNR and CDR2 FQNEAQ (reference sequence). The CDR3 is 16 amino acids. The V gene end was trimmed by 1 base and the J gene end by 6 bases; junction bases not matched to a gene: 9. The CDR3 coding sequence is TGTGCCAGCAGCTTAGAATCCGGAATAGCGGGGGATACGCAGTATTTT. As protein: CASSLESGIAGDTQYF.

The rearrangement joins TRBV7-9 to TRBJ1-1; D uncertain. There are 14 residues in the CDR3. Germline V gene data show CDR1 as SEHNR and CDR2 as FQNEAQ (reference sequence). V dropped 3 bases and J dropped 4 bases, with 12 bases sitting between them. Here the CDR3 reads CASSLRYESTEAFF. In DNA, the CDR3 is TGTGCCAGCAGCTTGAGGTACGAAAGCACTGAAGCTTTCTTT.

This clonotype has just a few counts. J is TRBJ2-1 and V is TRBV18; 7 nucleotides align to TRBD2. The germline gives CDR1 KGHSH, CDR2 LQKENI. Losses at the gene ends were 2 bases for V and 3 bases for J; bases not matched to a gene: 13. The CDR3 is made up of 18 amino acids. The CDR3 DNA sequence: TGTGCCAGCTCACCAAGCTATAGACGGACTAGTCTCTACAATGAGCAGTTCTTC. It translates to CASSPSYRRTSLYNEQFF.

This clonotype turned up a few times. This chain connects TRBV6-6 to TRBJ2-3; D is undetermined. V shed 2 bases and J shed 5 bases, with 14 bases lying between them. This CDR3 is 15 amino acids long. Germline assignment: CDR1 MNHNY and CDR2 SVGAGI (reference sequence). The CDR3 here is CASSYGQVLGDTQYF. DNA of the CDR3: TGTGCCAGCAGTTACGGGCAGGTCCTTGGAGATACGCAGTATTTT.

This chain connects TRBV5-1 to TRBJ2-3; D is undetermined. This CDR3 region has 14 residues. V was clipped by 0 bases and J by 4 bases, with 9 bases between them. Germline assignment: CDR1 SGHRS and CDR2 YFSETQ. CDR3 loop: CASSLDWQADTQYF. CDR3 nucleotides: TGCGCCAGCAGCTTGGATTGGCAGGCAGATACGCAGTATTTT. Filled out from reference TRBV5-1 and TRBJ2-3, the complete variable domain reads KAGVTQTPRYLIKTRGQQVTLSCSPISGHRSVSWYQQTPGQGLQFLFEYFSETQRNKGNFPGRFSGRQFSNSRSEMNVSTLELGDSALYLCASSLDWQADTQYFGPGTRLTVL.

This clonotype was recorded a few times. The chain combines TRBV28 with TRBJ2-2, with 12 positions matching TRBD1. Losses at the gene ends were 9 bases for V and 5 bases for J; bases not matched to a gene: 10. CDR1 is MDHEN, CDR2 SYDVKM, per germline. The CDR3 covers 16 residues. CDR3 nucleotide sequence: TGTGCCAGTAGCCTAGGGACAGGGGGCTATACCGGGGAGCTGTTTTTT. This gives the protein CASSLGTGGYTGELFF.

This clonotype has ten or more counts. The chain employs TRBV29-1 and TRBJ2-7; D could derive from TRBD1 or TRBD2 (6 bases each). This CDR3 comprises 14 residues. From germline, CDR1 is SQVTM and CDR2 ANQGSEA. With 7 bases removed from V and 2 bases from J, the gap between germline ends came to 18 bases. The CDR3 bases are TGCAGCGCCTGGGGAGGCAGGGGAACCTACGAGCAGTACTTC. This gives the protein CSAWGGRGTYEQYF.